This TCR beta chain was obtained from a study of blood T cells in healthy people across ages. This clonotype was detected ten times or more. Using a J-beta primer mix together with a sample-barcoded 5' primer, a second PCR was run for about 6 to 12 cycles. TCRdb itself ran the 5' RACE reads through MiXCR, one entry per CDR3 protein. The sample has hundreds of thousands of distinct CDR3 sequences; about a third are singletons. Germline-derived CDR1 and CDR2 are SGHTA and FQGNSA. V lost 5 bases and J lost 7; bases outside the gene matches: 8. This CDR3 comprises 14 residues. The chain links TRBV7-2 to TRBJ2-7; 10 bases map to TRBD1. This receptor was obtained from a woman older than 75 in good health. The sample taken for sequencing was blood. CDR3 protein: CASSRTGGIGEQYF. The CDR3 DNA is TGTGCCAGCAGCCGGACAGGGGGAATAGGAGAGCAGTACTTC.